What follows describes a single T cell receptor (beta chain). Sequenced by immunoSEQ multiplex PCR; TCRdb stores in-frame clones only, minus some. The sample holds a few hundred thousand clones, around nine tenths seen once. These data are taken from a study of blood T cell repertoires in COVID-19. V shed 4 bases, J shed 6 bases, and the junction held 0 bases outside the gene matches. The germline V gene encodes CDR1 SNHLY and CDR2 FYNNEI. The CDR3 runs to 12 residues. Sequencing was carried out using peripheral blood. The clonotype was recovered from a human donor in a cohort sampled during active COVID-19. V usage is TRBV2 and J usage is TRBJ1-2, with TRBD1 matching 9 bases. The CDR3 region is CASSGQGDGYTF. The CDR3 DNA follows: TGTGCCAGCAGTGGACAGGGGGATGGCTACACCTTC. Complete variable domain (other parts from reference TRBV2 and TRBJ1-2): EPEVTQTPSHQVTQMGQEVILRCVPISNHLYFYWYRQILGQKVEFLVSFYNNEISEKSEIFDDQFSVERPDGSNFTLKIRSTKLEDSAMYFCASSGQGDGYTFGSGTRLTVV.